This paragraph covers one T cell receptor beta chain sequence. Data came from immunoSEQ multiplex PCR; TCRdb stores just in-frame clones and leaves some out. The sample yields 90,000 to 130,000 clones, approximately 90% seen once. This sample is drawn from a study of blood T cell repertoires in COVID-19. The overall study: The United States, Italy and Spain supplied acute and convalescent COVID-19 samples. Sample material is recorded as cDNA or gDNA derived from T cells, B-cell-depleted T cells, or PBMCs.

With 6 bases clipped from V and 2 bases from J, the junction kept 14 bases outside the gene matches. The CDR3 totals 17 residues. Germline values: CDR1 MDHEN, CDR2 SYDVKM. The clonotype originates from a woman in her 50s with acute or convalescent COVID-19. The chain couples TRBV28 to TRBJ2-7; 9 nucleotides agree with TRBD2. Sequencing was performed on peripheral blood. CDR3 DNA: TGTGCCAGCAGACCTATCCCCCTAGCGGGATTCACCTACGAGCAGTACTTC. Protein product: CASRPIPLAGFTYEQYF.